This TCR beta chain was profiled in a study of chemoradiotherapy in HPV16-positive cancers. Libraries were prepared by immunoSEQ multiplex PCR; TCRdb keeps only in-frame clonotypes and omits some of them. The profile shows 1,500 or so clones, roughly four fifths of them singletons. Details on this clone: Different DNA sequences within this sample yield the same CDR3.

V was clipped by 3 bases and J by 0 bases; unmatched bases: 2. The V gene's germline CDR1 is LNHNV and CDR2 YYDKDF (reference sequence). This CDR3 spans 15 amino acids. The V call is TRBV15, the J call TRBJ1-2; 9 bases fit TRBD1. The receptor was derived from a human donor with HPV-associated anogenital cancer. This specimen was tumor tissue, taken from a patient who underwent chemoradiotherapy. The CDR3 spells CATSRGDRANYGYTF. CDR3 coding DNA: TGTGCCACCAGCAGGGGGGACAGGGCTAACTATGGCTACACCTTC. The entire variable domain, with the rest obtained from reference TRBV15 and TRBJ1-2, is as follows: DAMVIQNPRYQVTQFGKPVTLSCSQTLNHNVMYWYQQKSSQAPKLLFHYYDKDFNNEADTPDNFQSRRPNTSFCFLDIRSPGLGDTAMYLCATSRGDRANYGYTFGSGTRLTVV.